The 18 T cell receptor beta chains in this list originate from one sample, sequenced in a study of blood T cell repertoires in COVID-19 (dated by TCRdb to 2020 to 2022). The library was produced with the immunoSEQ multiplex PCR assay. This immuneACCESS table, as held by TCRdb, lists in-frame sequences with V and J called but not all clones. Of the missing ones, under half trace to an unresolved V gene in checked studies; the others have no known cause. The sample table shows 150,000 to 200,000 clones, and approximately 89% are seen once. The ten largest clonotypes hold roughly 2.5% of the sample. The sample taken for sequencing was peripheral blood. All receptors come from a man aged 35 to 55 with active or convalescent COVID-19.

The chain couples TRBV11-3 to TRBJ2-5; no definite D call. Trimming removed 1 base at V and 5 bases at J, with 5 bases between. CDR3 length equals 12 residues. Germline V lookup: CDR1 SGHNT, CDR2 YENEEA. CDR3 loop: CASSLGRETQYF. The CDR3 bases are TGTGCCAGCAGCTTAGGTCGGGAGACCCAGTACTTC.

CDR3 DNA: TGTGCCAGCAGGGGACAGTACAATCAGCCCCAGCATTTT. Translating gives CASRGQYNQPQHF. The rearrangement uses TRBV6-5 and TRBJ1-5; 7 bases are shared with TRBD1. This CDR3 comprises 13 residues. The germline V gene has CDR1 MNHEY and CDR2 SVGAGI. V shed 6 bases and J 3 bases; nucleotides not matched to a gene: 2.

This rearrangement joins TRBV5-4 to TRBJ2-3; D may be TRBD1 (6 bases). In germline, CDR1 is SGHNT, CDR2 YYREEE (reference sequence). Trimming took 4 bases from V and 0 from J, leaving 12 bases between them. The CDR3 consists of 15 residues. CDR3 loop: CASSPDRYSTDTQYF. The CDR3 nucleotides read TGTGCCAGCAGCCCGGACAGATATAGCACAGATACGCAGTATTTT.

This chain uses TRBV4-1 with TRBJ2-5, with 8 bases matching TRBD1. The trim removed 4 bases at V and 4 bases at J, leaving 8 bases unmatched. The CDR3 is 15 residues long. In germline, CDR1 is MGHRA, CDR2 YSYEKL. The CDR3 here is CASSLWTGKGETQYF. CDR3 DNA sequence: TGCGCCAGCAGCCTCTGGACAGGGAAGGGAGAGACCCAGTACTTC.

This chain joins TRBV2 and TRBJ1-6; D gene uncertain. Germline CDR1 is SNHLY and CDR2 is FYNNEI. The V end lost 5 bases, the J end lost 7 bases, and 15 bases lay between the germline ends. The CDR3 has 15 residues. The CDR3 protein is CASSPSNSGNSPLHF. The DNA of the CDR3 is TGTGCCAGCAGTCCTTCAAACTCCGGGAATTCACCCCTCCACTTT.

The chain joins TRBV7-8 to TRBJ1-1; 8 bases agree with TRBD1. The V gene end was trimmed by 1 base and the J gene end by 3 bases; junction bases not matched to a gene: 10. This CDR3 is 17 amino acids long. Per germline, CDR1 SGHVS and CDR2 FQNEAQ. CDR3 in amino acids: CASSLGSRTGSYTEAFF. CDR3 coding DNA: TGTGCCAGCAGCTTAGGTTCTCGGACAGGGAGCTACACTGAAGCTTTCTTT.

This clone occurred a few times. The chain combines TRBV7-9 with TRBJ1-2, with 8 bases fitting TRBD1. The CDR3 spans 17 residues. CDR1 is SEHNR, CDR2 FQNEAQ, per germline (reference sequence). Trimming cost V 6 bases and J 0 bases; bases outside gene matches: 12. The CDR3 DNA sequence: TGTGCCAGCAGATGGGTCGGGACAGGATATCCTAACTATGGCTACACCTTC. It translates to CASRWVGTGYPNYGYTF.

This clone has a handful of counts. The chain is built from TRBV27 and TRBJ1-6; D not resolved. Trimming pared 3 bases from V and 6 bases from J, leaving 9 bases between. CDR1 MNHEY and CDR2 SMNVEV come from the germline V gene (reference sequence). There are 14 residues in the CDR3. The CDR3 sequence is CASSFGSPNSPLHF. CDR3 nucleotides: TGTGCCAGCAGTTTCGGTTCACCTAATTCACCCCTCCACTTT.

The rearrangement links TRBV11-2 to TRBJ1-2, with D tentatively TRBD1 (6 bases). Trimming left V 5 bases short and J 2 bases short, with 12 bases between. The CDR3 extends over 14 amino acids. CDR1 is SGHAT and CDR2 is FQNNGV in the germline V gene. The CDR3 sequence: CASSVGQRNYGYTF. The CDR3 DNA is TGTGCCAGCAGCGTCGGACAGAGGAACTATGGCTACACCTTC.

This chain links TRBV5-6 with TRBJ2-7, with 9 bases that match TRBD1. Germline lookup yields CDR1 SGHDT and CDR2 YYEEEE. The CDR3 is 14 residues long. V dropped 2 bases and J dropped 6; count of bases not matched to a gene: 6. The CDR3 nucleotides are TGTGCCAGCAGCTTTCCACAGGGGGCGGGCGAGCAGTACTTC. This sequence encodes CASSFPQGAGEQYF.

This clone was detected only once. V is TRBV24-1 and J is TRBJ2-5; TRBD1 matches 8 bases. There are 16 residues in the CDR3. The V segment lost 4 bases and the J segment 6 bases; nucleotides outside the gene matches: 12. From germline, CDR1 is KGHDR and CDR2 SFDVKD. The CDR3 sequence: CATSEPGTGGLKTQYF. The CDR3 DNA reads TGTGCCACCAGTGAGCCTGGGACAGGAGGGTTAAAGACCCAGTACTTC.

The chain uses TRBV30 and TRBJ1-2, with no clear D. Trimming took off 3 bases at V and 9 bases at J, with 17 bases between the two ends. The CDR3 runs to 13 residues. The V gene's germline CDR1 is GTSNPN and CDR2 SVGIG (reference sequence). In DNA, the CDR3 is TGTGCCTGGAGCCGAGACCGACCGGGGAGCTACACCTTC. Translating gives CAWSRDRPGSYTF.

The V gene is TRBV5-4, the J gene TRBJ1-1; TRBD1 agrees at 9 bases. This CDR3 has 13 amino acids. Unmatched junction bases numbered 2, after V lost 4 bases and J lost 4 bases. CDR1 and CDR2 (germline): SGHNT, YYREEE (reference sequence). The CDR3 nucleotides are TGTGCCAGCAGCACGACAGGGGGCACTGAAGCTTTCTTT. It yields the protein CASSTTGGTEAFF.

The CDR3, as DNA: TGTGCCAGCAGCGCTAATTACGAGCAGTACTTC. It is translated as CASSANYEQYF. This chain joins TRBV12-1 and TRBJ2-7; the D call TRBD2 from the table was never checked on the DNA. TRBV12-1 is deemed a pseudogene. The CDR3 contains 11 residues.

The chain recombines TRBV7-9 with TRBJ1-2; D is undetermined. Trimming removed 1 base at V and 8 bases at J, with 11 bases between. This CDR3 is 13 amino acids long. Germline V gene sequence: CDR1 SEHNR, CDR2 FQNEAQ (reference sequence). Here the CDR3 DNA reads TGTGCCAGCAGCTTAGATGCGGGGTTGGGCTACACCTTC. Translating gives CASSLDAGLGYTF.

This chain joins TRBV4-2 and TRBJ2-7; 11 bases map to TRBD2. The junction had 6 bases not matched to a gene; V was cut back by 1 base and J by 4 bases. CDR1 LGHNA and CDR2 YNFKEQ come from the germline V gene. The CDR3 is made up of 16 amino acids. The CDR3 bases are TGTGCCAGCAGCCAAGCTCCCGGGACTAGCGGTTACGAGCAGTACTTC. Protein: CASSQAPGTSGYEQYF.

The chain couples TRBV4-1 to TRBJ1-2, with 7 bases lining up with TRBD1. The germline CDR1 and CDR2 sequences are MGHRA and YSYEKL. This CDR3 is built from 14 residues. Trimming took 0 bases from V and 6 from J; bases not matched to a gene: 4. This chain's CDR3 is CASSQDQGGNGYTF. The CDR3 bases are TGCGCCAGCAGCCAAGATCAGGGGGGCAATGGCTACACCTTC.

The rearrangement uses TRBV7-2 and TRBJ2-7, with 9 bases matching TRBD2. CDR1 and CDR2 from the germline V gene are SGHTA and FQGNSA. CDR3 length: 15 residues. With V trimmed by 3 bases and J by 2 bases, 5 bases remained unmatched. Here the CDR3 reads CASSLSGGRTYEQYF. The CDR3 DNA follows: TGTGCCAGCAGCTTGAGCGGGGGGCGGACCTACGAGCAGTACTTC. Full variable domain (remainder filled in from reference TRBV7-2 and TRBJ2-7): GAGVSQSPSNKVTEKGKDVELRCDPISGHTALYWYRQSLGQGLEFLIYFQGNSAPDKSGLPSDRFSAERTGGSVSTLTIQRTQQEDSAVYLCASSLSGGRTYEQYFGPGTRLTVT.